Listed below are T cell receptor beta chains from one sample, sequenced in a study of T cell changes during pregnancy in multiple sclerosis. Measured with immunoSEQ multiplex PCR; TCRdb has only the in-frame clones, and not every one. The table records roughly 99,000 clones, 90% to 95% of them present only once. The starting material was peripheral blood, obtained after pregnancy. The receptor set was obtained from a female donor in good health, enrolled as a control in a pregnancy study. The CDR3 runs from the conserved cysteine through the conserved F or W. A D gene is named only where the DNA matches it firmly. Rows may omit the clone size; those that give it use once, few, many or a size class.

v_call	clone_size	j_call	d_call	cdr3_aa	cdr3_nt
TRBV11-2	NA	TRBJ2-1	TRBD2	CASSPAGLAAPNEQFF	TGTGCCAGCAGCCCTGCCGGGCTAGCGGCGCCAAATGAGCAGTTCTTC
TRBV2	NA	TRBJ1-6	TRBD1	CASSEAGQGVLFSPLHF	TGTGCCAGCAGTGAAGCGGGACAGGGGGTCTTGTTTTCACCCCTCCACTTT
TRBV5-1	NA	TRBJ2-5	TRBD1	CASSPTGVETQYF	TGCGCCAGCAGCCCTACAGGGGTAGAGACCCAGTACTTC
TRBV9	NA	TRBJ2-6	TRBD2	CASSESGGLGAGANVLTF	TGTGCCAGCAGCGAATCGGGGGGGCTTGGTGCTGGGGCCAACGTCCTGACTTTC
TRBV19	NA	TRBJ2-1	TRBD2	CASKTSGGFEQFF	TGTGCCAGTAAGACTAGCGGGGGGTTTGAGCAGTTCTTC
TRBV5-1	NA	TRBJ2-1	TRBD2	CASKLGLAGINEQFF	TGCGCCAGCAAATTGGGACTAGCGGGCATCAATGAGCAGTTCTTC
TRBV11-3	few	TRBJ2-7	TRBD2	CASSPSGRDYEQYF	TGTGCCAGCAGCCCTAGCGGGAGAGACTACGAGCAGTACTTC
TRBV9	once	TRBJ1-2	TRBD1	CASSVAGGIYYGYTF	TGTGCCAGCAGCGTAGCAGGGGGTATTTACTATGGCTACACCTTC
TRBV7-6	NA	TRBJ2-7	TRBD1	CASSSPRTGGSNEQYF	TGTGCCAGCAGCTCCCCCCGGACAGGGGGCTCCAACGAGCAGTACTTC
TRBV30	few	TRBJ2-7	NA	CALVDGNYEQYF	TGTGCCTTGGTAGACGGGAACTACGAGCAGTACTTC
TRBV29-1	NA	TRBJ1-5	NA	CSVFLNQPQHF	TGCAGCGTCTTCTTGAATCAGCCCCAGCATTTT
TRBV2	few	TRBJ2-7	NA	CASSEAQRYEQYF	TGTGCCAGCAGTGAAGCTCAGAGGTACGAGCAGTACTTC
TRBV5-6	few	TRBJ1-1	NA	CASSYSGTIEAFF	TGTGCCAGCAGCTACTCCGGGACAATTGAAGCTTTCTTT